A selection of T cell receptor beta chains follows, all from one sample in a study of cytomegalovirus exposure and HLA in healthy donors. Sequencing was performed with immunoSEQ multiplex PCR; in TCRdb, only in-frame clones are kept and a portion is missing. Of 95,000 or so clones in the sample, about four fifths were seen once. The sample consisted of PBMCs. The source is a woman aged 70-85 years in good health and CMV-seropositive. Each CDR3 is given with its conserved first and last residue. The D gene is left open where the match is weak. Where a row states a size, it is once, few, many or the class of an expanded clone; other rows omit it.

CDR3aa: CASSLAGEQYF; CDR3nt: TGTGCCAGCAGCTTAGCCGGGGAGCAGTACTTC; v_gene: TRBV11-3; j_gene: TRBJ2-7; abundance: .; d_gene: .
CDR3aa: CSVEGTGNYNEQFF; CDR3nt: TGCAGCGTTGAAGGGACAGGGAATTACAATGAGCAGTTCTTC; v_gene: TRBV29-1; j_gene: TRBJ2-1; abundance: .; d_gene: TRBD1
CDR3aa: CASSWTGPPEETQYF; CDR3nt: TGTGCCAGCAGTTGGACAGGCCCTCCGGAAGAGACCCAGTACTTC; v_gene: TRBV5-6; j_gene: TRBJ2-5; abundance: .; d_gene: TRBD1
CDR3aa: CASSTSAGTASTDTQYF; CDR3nt: TGTGCCAGCAGCACCTCCGCCGGGACAGCTAGCACAGATACGCAGTATTTT; v_gene: TRBV7-8; j_gene: TRBJ2-3; abundance: .; d_gene: TRBD1
CDR3aa: CAWRGQGWRYGYTF; CDR3nt: TGTGCCTGGAGGGGACAGGGGTGGCGCTATGGCTACACCTTC; v_gene: TRBV30; j_gene: TRBJ1-2; abundance: .; d_gene: TRBD1
CDR3aa: CASSPGTSGRTDTQYF; CDR3nt: TGTGCCAGTAGTCCCGGGACTAGCGGGAGAACAGATACGCAGTATTTT; v_gene: TRBV19; j_gene: TRBJ2-3; abundance: once; d_gene: TRBD2
CDR3aa: CASSLKGVPPYNEQFF; CDR3nt: TGTGCCAGCAGCTTAAAGGGAGTACCCCCCTACAATGAGCAGTTCTTC; v_gene: TRBV7-3; j_gene: TRBJ2-1; abundance: .; d_gene: .
CDR3aa: CASSSLAETNTGELFF; CDR3nt: TGTGCCAGCAGTTCACTAGCGGAAACGAACACCGGGGAGCTGTTTTTT; v_gene: TRBV28; j_gene: TRBJ2-2; abundance: .; d_gene: TRBD2
CDR3aa: CASSGPSGFSYEQYF; CDR3nt: TGTGCCAGCAGTGGGCCCAGCGGATTCTCCTACGAGCAGTACTTC; v_gene: TRBV2; j_gene: TRBJ2-7; abundance: .; d_gene: .
CDR3aa: CASSSRGGWGYTEAFF; CDR3nt: TGTGCCAGCAGTTCCCGCGGGGGCTGGGGGTACACTGAAGCTTTCTTT; v_gene: TRBV28; j_gene: TRBJ1-1; abundance: .; d_gene: .
CDR3aa: CASSSENKQFF; CDR3nt: TGTGCCAGCAGCTCAGAAAACAAGCAGTTCTTC; v_gene: TRBV5-4; j_gene: TRBJ2-1; abundance: .; d_gene: .
CDR3aa: CASSSSGRAVDEQFF; CDR3nt: TGTGCCAGCAGTTCCAGCGGGAGGGCCGTCGATGAGCAGTTCTTC; v_gene: TRBV25-1; j_gene: TRBJ2-1; abundance: .; d_gene: TRBD2
CDR3aa: CASSKATGQGPGVDNSPLHF; CDR3nt: TGTGCCAGCAGCAAAGCGACGGGACAGGGGCCCGGTGTGGATAATTCACCCCTCCACTTT; v_gene: TRBV21-1; j_gene: TRBJ1-6; abundance: .; d_gene: .
CDR3aa: CASSPGRGLAGVHEQFF; CDR3nt: TGTGCCAGCTCACCCGGACGGGGACTAGCGGGGGTGCATGAGCAGTTCTTC; v_gene: TRBV18; j_gene: TRBJ2-1; abundance: .; d_gene: TRBD2
CDR3aa: CASSSGLAGRQFF; CDR3nt: TGTGCCAGCAGCTCTGGACTAGCGGGAAGGCAGTTCTTC; v_gene: TRBV7-3; j_gene: TRBJ2-1; abundance: .; d_gene: TRBD2
CDR3aa: CAWSVGRLSYEQYF; CDR3nt: TGTGCCTGGAGTGTGGGGAGACTATCCTACGAGCAGTACTTC; v_gene: TRBV30; j_gene: TRBJ2-7; abundance: .; d_gene: .
CDR3aa: CASSIPGTTYNEQFF; CDR3nt: TGTGCCAGTAGTATCCCCGGGACAACCTACAATGAGCAGTTCTTC; v_gene: TRBV19; j_gene: TRBJ2-1; abundance: .; d_gene: .
CDR3aa: CASSLDGRETTRQYF; CDR3nt: TGCGCCAGCAGCTTGGACGGGAGAGAAACTACGAGGCAGTACTTC; v_gene: TRBV5-1; j_gene: TRBJ2-5; abundance: once; d_gene: .
CDR3aa: CASSLRRQGNEKLFF; CDR3nt: TGTGCCAGCAGTTTACGTCGACAGGGGAATGAAAAACTGTTTTTT; v_gene: TRBV27; j_gene: TRBJ1-4; abundance: .; d_gene: TRBD1
CDR3aa: CASNKGGAGYNEQFF; CDR3nt: TGTGCCAGCAACAAAGGGGGGGCGGGATACAATGAGCAGTTCTTC; v_gene: TRBV28; j_gene: TRBJ2-1; abundance: once; d_gene: .
CDR3aa: CASNRRGNPQETQYF; CDR3nt: TGTGCTAGCAACCGACGGGGGAATCCTCAAGAGACCCAGTACTTC; v_gene: TRBV12-5; j_gene: TRBJ2-5; abundance: .; d_gene: .
CDR3aa: CASSRWTSADTGELFF; CDR3nt: TGTGCCAGCAGCCGATGGACTAGCGCTGACACCGGGGAGCTGTTTTTT; v_gene: TRBV7-9; j_gene: TRBJ2-2; abundance: once; d_gene: TRBD2
CDR3aa: CASSYSGALGTEAFF; CDR3nt: TGTGCCAGCAGTTACTCAGGGGCGCTCGGCACTGAAGCTTTCTTT; v_gene: TRBV6-5; j_gene: TRBJ1-1; abundance: few; d_gene: .
CDR3aa: CASSDSGETQYF; CDR3nt: TGTGCCAGCAGCGATAGCGGGGAGACCCAGTACTTC; v_gene: TRBV9; j_gene: TRBJ2-5; abundance: once; d_gene: TRBD2
CDR3aa: CASSLQFYEQYF; CDR3nt: TGTGCCAGCAGCCTACAGTTCTACGAGCAGTACTTC; v_gene: TRBV14; j_gene: TRBJ2-7; abundance: .; d_gene: .
CDR3aa: CAWKSDEAFF; CDR3nt: TGTGCCTGGAAGAGTGATGAAGCTTTCTTT; v_gene: TRBV30; j_gene: TRBJ1-1; abundance: .; d_gene: .
CDR3aa: CASSLDRASGRRYEQYF; CDR3nt: TGTGCCAGCAGCTTAGATCGCGCTAGCGGGAGAAGGTACGAGCAGTACTTC; v_gene: TRBV7-2; j_gene: TRBJ2-7; abundance: .; d_gene: TRBD2
CDR3aa: CASSAGTSGAYEQYF; CDR3nt: TGTGCCAGCAGCGCAGGGACTAGCGGAGCCTACGAGCAGTACTTC; v_gene: TRBV9; j_gene: TRBJ2-7; abundance: .; d_gene: TRBD2
CDR3aa: CASSLSGQITGNYGYTF; CDR3nt: TGTGCCAGCAGCTTATCGGGACAGATTACCGGCAACTATGGCTACACCTTC; v_gene: TRBV11-3; j_gene: TRBJ1-2; abundance: .; d_gene: TRBD1
CDR3aa: CASSLTTGSITDTQYF; CDR3nt: TGTGCCAGCAGCCTCACGACAGGGAGCATAACAGATACGCAGTATTTT; v_gene: TRBV11-2; j_gene: TRBJ2-3; abundance: .; d_gene: TRBD1
CDR3aa: CASSMTSSQETQYF; CDR3nt: TGCGCCAGCAGCATGACTAGTTCCCAAGAGACCCAGTACTTC; v_gene: TRBV5-1; j_gene: TRBJ2-5; abundance: .; d_gene: .
CDR3aa: CASSLTHRGEGRLSSYNEQFF; CDR3nt: TGTGCCAGCAGCTTAACCCACCGGGGGGAGGGCCGATTAAGCTCCTACAATGAGCAGTTCTTC; v_gene: TRBV7-3; j_gene: TRBJ2-1; abundance: .; d_gene: TRBD2
CDR3aa: CASSPRREIKETQYF; CDR3nt: TGTGCCAGTAGTCCCCGGAGGGAGATCAAAGAGACCCAGTACTTC; v_gene: TRBV19; j_gene: TRBJ2-5; abundance: .; d_gene: .